The source of this TCR beta chain is a study of T cells in localized non-small cell lung cancer. The CDR3 consists of 18 residues. Germline lookup yields CDR1 SGHAT and CDR2 FQNNGV. V dropped 4 bases and J dropped 3; count of bases not matched to a gene: 9. Libraries were prepared by immunoSEQ multiplex PCR; TCRdb keeps only in-frame clonotypes and omits some of them. This table holds about 15,000 clones, roughly 85% found once. The clonotype comes from an older female donor with stage I squamous cell lung carcinoma. The sequences come from peripheral blood, collected before any cancer treatment. The V gene is TRBV11-2, the J gene TRBJ2-5; 15 bases are shared with TRBD2. The CDR3 nucleotides are TGTGCCAGCAGCTCTCCCGGACTAGCGGGGGGGCGGAAAGAGACCCAGTACTTC. Protein product: CASSSPGLAGGRKETQYF.